Following are 24 T cell receptor beta chains from one sample sequenced in a study of cytomegalovirus exposure and HLA in healthy donors. Clones were sequenced by immunoSEQ multiplex PCR, and TCRdb holds only the in-frame ones, with some missing. The sample includes over 200,000 clones, approximately 80% of them seen just once. Material for sequencing was PBMCs. The receptors derive from a woman in her twenties or thirties in good health and CMV-seropositive.

This clone was recorded once. The chain employs TRBV6-5 and TRBJ2-7; no firm D call. The CDR3 spans 13 residues. V dropped 8 bases and J dropped 0 bases, with 11 bases sitting between them. From germline, CDR1 is MNHEY and CDR2 SVGAGI. CDR3 bases: TGTGCCAGCGGCCGAGTGAGCTCCTACGAGCAGTACTTC. Translating it yields CASGRVSSYEQYF.

The CDR3 loop is CASSFTGFYGYTF. The CDR3 DNA reads as TGTGCCAGCAGTTTTACCGGATTCTATGGCTACACCTTC. This chain connects TRBV27 to TRBJ1-2; D gene uncertain. Trimming cost V 3 bases and J 4 bases, with 9 bases left between them. The germline V gene encodes CDR1 MNHEY and CDR2 SMNVEV (reference sequence). This CDR3 comprises 13 residues.

This sequence joins TRBV18 and TRBJ2-7; 9 nucleotides line up with TRBD1. The CDR3 is made up of 15 amino acids. After removal of 3 bases from V and 7 bases from J, the junction contained 10 bases not matched to a gene. Germline V CDR1 and CDR2: KGHSH, LQKENI. CDR3 nucleotide sequence: TGTGCCAGCTCACCCCCCCGGACAGGGGAGTGGGAGCAGTACTTC. Translation: CASSPPRTGEWEQYF.

The J gene is TRBJ1-5, the V gene TRBV11-2; D is possibly TRBD1 (5 bases). Germline V CDR1 and CDR2: SGHAT, FQNNGV. This CDR3 has 13 residues. V shed 6 bases and J shed 1 base, with 7 bases lying between them. CDR3 region: CASSRQSNQPQHF. As DNA, the CDR3 is TGTGCCAGCAGTAGACAGAGCAATCAGCCCCAGCATTTT.

This clone was found once. V is TRBV6-1 and J is TRBJ2-7; D is undetermined. V was cut by 3 bases and J by 0 bases, with 9 bases left in between. Looked up from germline, CDR1 is MNHNS and CDR2 is SASEGT. This CDR3 comprises 14 residues. CDR3 DNA: TGTGCCAGCAGTGATTGGTACAGCTCCTACGAGCAGTACTTC. Translating gives CASSDWYSSYEQYF.

This clone is a singleton in its sample. The rearrangement uses TRBV11-2 and TRBJ2-3; TRBD2 agrees at 8 bases. This CDR3 comprises 17 residues. V dropped 4 bases and J dropped 7; count of bases not matched to a gene: 16. Germline loops: CDR1 SGHAT, CDR2 FQNNGV. The CDR3 DNA follows: TGTGCCAGCAGCTCCCTCCGAACTAGCGGCAGTACGAATACGCAGTATTTT. This encodes CASSSLRTSGSTNTQYF.

The V call is TRBV2, the J call TRBJ2-2; perhaps TRBD1 as D (6 bases). The germline V gene encodes CDR1 SNHLY and CDR2 FYNNEI. The CDR3 is 13 residues long. V lost 6 bases to trimming and J lost 6 bases, with 11 bases between them. The CDR3 loop reads CASRDSEAGELFF. In nucleotides, the CDR3 is TGTGCCAGCAGGGACAGTGAGGCCGGGGAGCTGTTTTTT.

The gene calls are TRBV9 and TRBJ2-1; 11 bases map to TRBD2. The CDR3 is made up of 15 amino acids. V was clipped by 4 bases and J by 7 bases; unmatched bases: 7. Germline V lookup: CDR1 SGDLS, CDR2 YYNGEE. DNA of the CDR3: TGTGCCAGCAGCCCCCATAGCGGGAGGGCAAATGAGCAGTTCTTC. Protein sequence: CASSPHSGRANEQFF. Variable domain in full (rest from reference TRBV9 and TRBJ2-1): DSGVTQTPKHLITATGQRVTLRCSPRSGDLSVYWYQQSLDQGLQFLIQYYNGEERAKGNILERFSAQQFPDLHSELNLSSLELGDSALYFCASSPHSGRANEQFFGPGTRLTVL.

This sequence joins TRBV30 and TRBJ1-5; D gene uncertain. V lost 0 bases and J lost 7, with 13 bases in between. The germline CDR1 and CDR2 sequences are GTSNPN and SVGIG (reference sequence). The CDR3 contains 14 residues. The CDR3 coding sequence is TGTGCCTGGAGTGTAAGGATAGGGCAGCAGCCCCAGCATTTT. Its translation: CAWSVRIGQQPQHF.

The genes are TRBV27 and TRBJ2-4; D gene ambiguous. Germline V CDR1 and CDR2: MNHEY, SMNVEV (reference sequence). Between the trimmed V and J ends, which lost 6 bases and 5 bases, there was a span of 14 bases. The CDR3 runs 14 residues. This CDR3 is CASRSIQRENIQYF. The CDR3 DNA reads as TGTGCCAGCAGGTCCATACAGCGAGAAAACATTCAGTACTTC.

V is TRBV28 and J is TRBJ1-4; D gene ambiguous. The CDR3 is 19 amino acids. With 5 bases removed from V and 4 bases from J, the gap between germline ends came to 26 bases. Germline values: CDR1 MDHEN, CDR2 SYDVKM. CDR3 loop: CASSGLYETKRAFNEKLFF. DNA of the CDR3: TGTGCCAGCAGTGGCCTATACGAAACAAAAAGGGCCTTTAATGAAAAACTGTTTTTT.

The chain combines TRBV5-6 with TRBJ1-1; D remains ambiguous. Trimming stripped 2 bases from V and 6 bases from J, with 8 bases between. The germline V gene has CDR1 SGHDT and CDR2 YYEEEE. This CDR3 has 12 amino acids. CDR3 residues: CASSFRWAEAFF. DNA of the CDR3: TGTGCCAGCAGCTTTAGGTGGGCTGAAGCTTTCTTT.

The chain is built from TRBV10-3 and TRBJ2-7; D unclear. V was pared by 0 bases and J by 5 bases, with 8 bases between. Germline values: CDR1 ENHRY, CDR2 SYGVKD. This CDR3 spans 13 amino acids. CDR3 sequence reads: CAISESIRDEQYF. The CDR3 region has the DNA TGTGCCATCAGTGAGTCTATCCGAGACGAGCAGTACTTC.

The V call is TRBV27, the J call TRBJ2-1, with 9 nucleotides matching TRBD2. V dropped 5 bases and J dropped 0; count of bases not matched to a gene: 5. Germline CDR1 is MNHEY and CDR2 is SMNVEV (reference sequence). This CDR3 contains 16 residues. Here the CDR3 DNA reads TGTGCCAGCAGTAGACTAGCGGTGAGCTCCTACAATGAGCAGTTCTTC. As protein: CASSRLAVSSYNEQFF.

The V call is TRBV6-1, the J call TRBJ1-2, with a weak D call TRBD1 (6 bases). The germline CDR1 and CDR2 sequences are MNHNS and SASEGT. The CDR3 loop spans 15 amino acids. V lost 0 bases, J lost 8 bases, and 16 bases lay in between. In nucleotides, the CDR3 is TGTGCCAGCAGTGAAGCTCCTACAGGGCTGTCGGGCTACACCTTC. Translating it yields CASSEAPTGLSGYTF.

J is TRBJ2-7 and V is TRBV11-2, with a weak D call TRBD1 (5 bases). Germline V CDR1 and CDR2: SGHAT, FQNNGV. V lost 4 bases, J lost 6 bases, and 10 bases lay in between. CDR3 size: 12 residues. CDR3 DNA: TGTGCCAGCAGCTCGGACACTTTCGAGCAGTACTTC. This translates into CASSSDTFEQYF.

The CDR3 is CASSLAYRVNTEAFF. CDR3 coding DNA: TGTGCCAGCAGCTTGGCATACAGAGTGAACACTGAAGCTTTCTTT. The chain combines TRBV5-6 with TRBJ1-1; no definite D call. Trimming stripped 0 bases from V and 0 bases from J, with 9 bases between. The CDR3 spans 15 residues. Germline V gene sequence: CDR1 SGHDT, CDR2 YYEEEE.

The V gene is TRBV11-2, the J gene TRBJ2-5, with 12 bases fitting TRBD2. The CDR3 runs 16 residues. V gave up 5 bases and J gave up 4 bases; unmatched junction bases: 8. Germline V gene data show CDR1 as SGHAT and CDR2 as FQNNGV. The CDR3 here is CASSPFPGLAGETQYF. CDR3 nucleotide sequence: TGTGCCAGCAGCCCATTCCCGGGACTAGCGGGAGAGACCCAGTACTTC. The whole variable domain, remainder taken from reference TRBV11-2 and TRBJ2-5, is EAGVAQSPRYKIIEKRQSVAFWCNPISGHATLYWYQQILGQGPKLLIQFQNNGVVDDSQLPKDRFSAERLKGVDSTLKIQPAKLEDSAVYLCASSPFPGLAGETQYFGPGTRLLVL.

The chain has TRBV10-1 and TRBJ2-1; TRBD2 might be the D (5 bases). The CDR3 contains 11 residues. In germline, CDR1 is WNHNN, CDR2 SYGVQD (reference sequence). V lost 6 bases and J lost 6, with 6 bases in between. CDR3 amino acids: CASSSGNEQFF. The CDR3, as DNA: TGCGCCAGCAGCAGCGGCAATGAGCAGTTCTTC.

The J gene is TRBJ1-5, the V gene TRBV4-1, with D unclear. The CDR3 consists of 14 residues. V lost 1 base to trimming and J lost 2 bases, with 6 bases between them. Looked up from germline, CDR1 is MGHRA and CDR2 is YSYEKL. CDR3 in DNA: TGCGCCAGCAGCCAAGTAGGCGGCAATCAGCCCCAGCATTTT. It is translated as CASSQVGGNQPQHF.

The chain is built from TRBV28 and TRBJ1-5; D is undetermined. Trimming shortened V by 1 base and J by 6 bases, and 4 bases separated the two germline ends. Looked up from germline, CDR1 is MDHEN and CDR2 is SYDVKM. The CDR3 spans 12 residues. CDR3 DNA sequence: TGTGCCAGCAGTTTATTTCGTCAGCCCCAGCATTTT. Translated, it gives CASSLFRQPQHF.

The rearrangement uses TRBV7-9 and TRBJ2-7; no clear D. CDR1 and CDR2 (germline): SEHNR, FQNEAQ (reference sequence). CDR3 length: 15 amino acids. V lost 5 bases to trimming and J lost 0 bases, with 14 bases between them. The CDR3 bases are TGTGCCAGCAGCGCCTCGACCGCTAGCTCCTACGAGCAGTACTTC. This gives the protein CASSASTASSYEQYF.

This rearrangement joins TRBV18 to TRBJ2-7, with 8 bases that match TRBD1. Germline trimming cut 5 bases from V and 3 bases from J; bases unmatched to any gene: 3. In germline, CDR1 is KGHSH, CDR2 LQKENI. The CDR3 loop spans 13 amino acids. The CDR3 region is CASSGQGHYEQYF. DNA of the CDR3: TGTGCCAGCTCAGGACAGGGACACTACGAGCAGTACTTC.

This chain links TRBV29-1 with TRBJ1-2; D gene ambiguous. The CDR3 contains 11 residues. CDR1 and CDR2 (germline): SQVTM, ANQGSEA. Trimming shortened V by 6 bases and J by 5 bases, and 10 bases separated the two germline ends. The CDR3 is CSVTTEYGYTF. CDR3 in DNA: TGCAGCGTCACGACCGAATATGGCTACACCTTC.